What follows are 3 T cell receptor beta chains derived from one specimen sequenced in a study of shared clonotypes between healthy human individuals. Sequencing was performed with immunoSEQ multiplex PCR; in TCRdb, only in-frame clones are kept and a portion is missing. The sample includes 2 million to 2.5 million clones, roughly 95% seen only once; the top ten take 0.1% to 0.15%. Source material: naive CD4+ T cells sorted from blood. Documented subset: CD45RA+ positively selected. The receptors derive from a young man in good health.

The rearrangement uses TRBV6-5 and TRBJ1-5; D unclear. V lost 6 bases, J lost 0 bases, and 6 bases lay in between. Looked up from germline, CDR1 is MNHEY and CDR2 is SVGAGI. There are 13 residues in the CDR3. In DNA, the CDR3 is TGTGCCAGCAGCCGTTCTAGCAATCAGCCCCAGCATTTT. This sequence encodes CASSRSSNQPQHF.

Note on this clone: The same CDR3 arises from other DNA sequences in this sample as well. The chain recombines TRBV11-2 with TRBJ2-5; possibly TRBD1 or TRBD2 for D (5 bases each). The CDR3 totals 13 residues. In germline, CDR1 is SGHAT, CDR2 FQNNGV. Trimming took 3 bases from V and 5 from J, leaving 10 bases between them. CDR3 protein: CASSLGVLETQYF. Here the CDR3 DNA reads TGTGCCAGCAGCTTGGGGGTGTTGGAGACCCAGTACTTC. Supplemented by reference TRBV11-2 and TRBJ2-5, the full variable domain reads EAGVAQSPRYKIIEKRQSVAFWCNPISGHATLYWYQQILGQGPKLLIQFQNNGVVDDSQLPKDRFSAERLKGVDSTLKIQPAKLEDSAVYLCASSLGVLETQYFGPGTRLLVL.

The rearrangement links TRBV5-1 to TRBJ1-2, with D uncertain. Germline values: CDR1 SGHRS, CDR2 YFSETQ. Deletions cut 4 bases from V and 8 bases from J, with 9 bases between. The CDR3 has 11 amino acids. The CDR3 reads CASSVGWGYTF. CDR3 in DNA: TGCGCCAGCAGCGTGGGCTGGGGCTACACCTTC.